This T cell receptor (beta chain) was sequenced for a study of identical twins. Regarding the study as a whole: The degree of excess twin sharing was weaker in beta out-of-frame sequences.

Template switching created a universal primer site, and the cDNA included unique molecular identifiers. In TCRdb, the 5' RACE reads were re-called with MiXCR into one record per CDR3 protein. The sample comprises 240,000 or so distinct CDR3 sequences, about 12% of which are singletons, and roughly 4.2% rests with the top ten. Germline V gene sequence: CDR1 SNHLY, CDR2 FYNNEI. This CDR3 has 16 amino acids. J was trimmed by 4 bases and V by 8 bases; bases with no gene match: 8. A note on this clonotype: The antigen is unknown.

This same sample was also part of a study on yellow fever vaccine responses in identical twins.

The chain links TRBV2 to TRBJ2-2, with 12 bases aligning to TRBD2. Sequencing was performed on memory (CD45RO+) T cells sorted from blood. The clonotype comes from a woman between 18 and 30 years old in good health. In DNA form, the CDR3 reads TGTGCCAGCCGGCTAGCGGGGGGGCCTGTCACCGGGGAGCTGTTTTTT. It codes for CASRLAGGPVTGELFF.